The clone carrying this TCR beta chain was counted only a few times. Its specificity is unknown. This record comes from a study of beta chain features in type 1 diabetes. Study results and caveats: The study found moderately but significantly shorter TCRB CDR3s in all four CD4+ subsets of Type 1 diabetes patients.

The authors reverse transcribed all of the isolated RNA, so sequencing captured expressed TCRB transcripts. The assay was immunoSEQ multiplex PCR, and TCRdb's table has in-frame clones only and misses some. Of just over 600,000 clones listed, about 16% are singletons. V shed 4 bases, J shed 1 base, and the junction held 6 bases outside the gene matches. Germline lookup yields CDR1 SGHTA and CDR2 FQGTGA. CDR3 size: 15 residues. Sequencing used naive CD4+ T cells from blood. The genes are TRBV7-3 and TRBJ1-1; 7 positions match TRBD1. This receptor was obtained from a young man in good health. This chain's CDR3 is CASSSPDRRNTEAFF. CDR3 sequence (DNA): TGTGCCAGCAGCTCCCCGGACAGGAGGAACACTGAAGCTTTCTTT.